This T cell receptor beta chain was captured in a study of T cells after posttransplantation cyclophosphamide (TCRdb year 2016). About the investigation overall: The study tracked T cell repertoire reconstitution by TRB sequencing after myeloablative bone marrow transplantation using posttransplantation cyclophosphamide as GVHD prophylaxis. Blood from all 35 or so PTCy patients with 1-year posttransplant specimens was subjected to TRB sequencing. Antigen receptor sequencing was done on samples from roughly 35 PTCy-treated patients and from under 20 related bone marrow donors of those patients. Public TRB sequences were searched against a database of over 3,600 sequences associated with responses to pathogens, tumor antigens, self-antigens and alloantigens. Because TRA and TRB clonality correlated tightly in 8 to 10 samples, the subsequent TCR analyses were limited to TRB only. In 3 patients, TRB sequencing was also performed on up to about 3 more blood samples taken 2 to 5.2 years after transplant, and in 4 patients, pretransplant blood was also TRB-sequenced.

Genomic DNA was used for TRB sequencing, which was performed with the immunoSEQ assay at survey resolution or with the hsTCRB kit. As for how the authors treated the data: The immunoSEQ software was used for initial read processing, and the LymphoSeq R package was used for repertoire analyses. For each TRB dataset, clonality was calculated as 1 minus normalized Shannon entropy, and the Gini coefficient was computed as well. To infer phenotypes in unsorted samples, TRB sequences from sorted subsets of the recipient or donor were mapped onto unsorted samples from the same recipient. Drawn from immuneACCESS, this table holds only the in-frame rearrangements with V and J called that TCRdb kept. Clones are partly lost; checked studies trace under half to an unresolved V gene and leave the rest unexplained. The V and J calls and clone size come from that table; D and trimming were worked out from the DNA. For this sample, approximately 8,000 clones are listed, none of them singletons. Nearly 6% of the sample belongs to the ten largest clones.

General findings and caveats noted by the study authors: Donor-recipient similarity was low at 1-2 months but rose over the first year, and later blood repertoires were often dominated by donor CD8+ memory clones. The TRB repertoires of T cells infiltrating skin or the GI tract showed only limited overlap with the TRB repertoires found in blood. Across roughly 49 patients, TRB clonality was highly associated with recipient CMV seropositivity and CMV reactivation, and PTCy diversity was similar to diversity in CNI/methotrexate controls.

CDR1 and CDR2 (SGHDT, YYEEEE) derive from the germline V gene. From V the trimming removes 5 bases and from J it removes 7 bases, while the gene matches leave 8 bases of the junction unaccounted for. The CDR3, cysteine through phenylalanine, is 16 amino acids long. CDR3 DNA is the only sequence kept; it has 48 bases, read in frame from the first base. Taken with the paper, the label for treatment or condition translates to: high-dose cyclophosphamide on days +3 and +4 as single-agent GVHD prophylaxis. For conditioning, the PTCy patients got busulfan and fludarabine, then a related or unrelated marrow graft, followed by cyclophosphamide on days +3 and +4. PTCy-treated patients came from a prospective multi-institutional clinical trial. Peripheral blood and bone marrow mononuclear cells were isolated by Ficoll-Hypaque density centrifugation and cryopreserved. There are many counts of this clone. The specificity of this receptor is unknown. There are no base qualities to consult, and no much larger clone falls within one base.

The sample here was PBMCs, taken after an allogeneic stem cell transplant with post-transplant cyclophosphamide. The sequence was obtained from a young adult male patient who received an allogeneic stem cell transplant from an unrelated donor, was CMV-positive, and had acute and chronic GVHD. Following a transplant, some T lymphocytes may have been derived from the graft donor. The sequence joins TRBV5-6 to TRBJ2-2; 13 central nucleotides agree with TRBD2. DNA sequence: TGTGCCAGCAGAGAAACTAGCGGGGGGGCAATCGGGGAGCTGTTTTTT. This translates into CASRETSGGAIGELFF.